Shown below are 27 T cell receptor beta chains from a single sample sequenced in a study of cytomegalovirus exposure and HLA in healthy donors. PCR was performed using 60 Vbeta and 13 Jbeta primers. Data came from immunoSEQ multiplex PCR; TCRdb stores just in-frame clones and leaves some out. This table has approximately 120,000 clones, over 15% appearing once. The sequenced sample was PBMCs. The receptors stem from a female donor in good health and CMV-seropositive.

The CDR3 sequence is CASSLPGHGSGNTIYF. CDR3 in DNA: TGTGCCAGCAGCCTCCCGGGACACGGCTCTGGAAACACCATATATTTT. The genes are TRBV7-2 and TRBJ1-3; weak D call: TRBD1 (6 bases). The CDR3 runs 16 residues. With 5 bases removed from V and 0 bases from J, the gap between germline ends came to 14 bases. Germline CDR1 and CDR2: SGHTA and FQGNSA.

In this sample, this clone turned up a few times. This sequence joins TRBV25-1 and TRBJ2-7; D possibly corresponds to TRBD1 (5 bases). CDR1 is MGHDK, CDR2 SYGVNS, per germline. CDR3 length: 15 amino acids. Trimming shortened V by 6 bases and J by 3 bases, and 18 bases separated the two germline ends. CDR3 loop: CASSRQGYGNYEQYF. The CDR3, as DNA: TGTGCCAGCAGCCGGCAGGGATATGGCAACTACGAGCAGTACTTC.

This clone has only a few counts. The genes are TRBV5-1 and TRBJ2-7, with D hard to call. Per germline, CDR1 SGHRS and CDR2 YFSETQ. The CDR3 contains 16 residues. V lost 2 bases to trimming and J lost 2 bases, with 17 bases between them. In DNA form, the CDR3 reads TGCGCCAGCAGCTTTAACGCACTAATCCCCACCTACGAGCAGTACTTC. This sequence encodes CASSFNALIPTYEQYF.

The table lists this clone with a few counts. The rearrangement uses TRBV27 and TRBJ2-1; 14 bases line up with TRBD2. After removal of 5 bases from V and 10 bases from J, the junction contained 4 bases not matched to a gene. The CDR3 extends over 14 amino acids. Germline V gene sequence: CDR1 MNHEY, CDR2 SMNVEV (reference sequence). CDR3 residues: CASSPGLAGEEQFF. The CDR3 coding sequence is TGTGCCAGCAGTCCGGGACTAGCGGGAGAAGAGCAGTTCTTC.

This clone was seen a few times. J is TRBJ2-7 and V is TRBV6-1; TRBD1 agrees at 8 bases. Trimming removed 4 bases from V and 4 bases from J; junction bases left unmatched: 12. Germline V gene lookup returns CDR1 MNHNS and CDR2 SASEGT. The CDR3 is 16 residues long. CDR3 in DNA: TGTGCCAGCAGTGCCACAGGGGGATCGGTCGGGTACGAGCAGTACTTC. Amino acids: CASSATGGSVGYEQYF.

The rearrangement links TRBV5-4 to TRBJ2-7; 7 bases fit TRBD1. The V gene's germline CDR1 is SGHNT and CDR2 YYREEE (reference sequence). J was trimmed by 0 bases and V by 4 bases; bases with no gene match: 7. The CDR3 runs 15 residues. CDR3: CASSRDRASSYEQYF. In nucleotides, the CDR3 is TGTGCCAGCAGCCGAGACAGGGCGAGCTCCTACGAGCAGTACTTC.

This clone was observed a few times. J is TRBJ2-5 and V is TRBV29-1, with 10 bases matching TRBD2. CDR1 SQVTM and CDR2 ANQGSEA come from the germline V gene. The length of the CDR3 is 16 residues. The trim removed 4 bases at V and 5 bases at J, leaving 13 bases unmatched. CDR3 nucleotide sequence: TGCAGCGTTGTGTTTAGCGGGGGGACCTCTGGGGAGACCCAGTACTTC. This sequence encodes CSVVFSGGTSGETQYF.

This clone has a handful of counts. The chain joins TRBV5-4 to TRBJ1-2; TRBD1 might be the D (6 bases). Germline V lookup: CDR1 SGHNT, CDR2 YYREEE (reference sequence). The germline V and J ends were trimmed by 0 bases and 3 bases, with 9 bases remaining between them. CDR3 length equals 14 residues. This CDR3 is CASSLGNRDYGYTF. The CDR3 DNA sequence: TGTGCCAGCAGCTTGGGGAACAGGGACTATGGCTACACCTTC. Together with reference TRBV5-4 and TRBJ1-2, the CDR3 gives the full variable domain: ETGVTQSPTHLIKTRGQQVTLRCSSQSGHNTVSWYQQALGQGPQFIFQYYREEENGRGNFPPRFSGLQFPNYSSELNVNALELDDSALYLCASSLGNRDYGYTFGSGTRLTVV.

This clone was seen more than once but under ten times. V is TRBV5-6 and J is TRBJ2-3; 10 positions agree with TRBD1. The germline V gene has CDR1 SGHDT and CDR2 YYEEEE. V shed 4 bases and J 4 bases; nucleotides not matched to a gene: 6. The CDR3 is 15 amino acids. CDR3 region: CASSAGTGVSDTQYF. The CDR3 nucleotides read TGTGCCAGCAGCGCGGGGACAGGGGTATCAGATACGCAGTATTTT. The full variable domain, with the rest looked up from reference TRBV5-6 and TRBJ2-3, is DAGVTQSPTHLIKTRGQQVTLRCSPKSGHDTVSWYQQALGQGPQFIFQYYEEEERQRGNFPDRFSGHQFPNYSSELNVNALLLGDSALYLCASSAGTGVSDTQYFGPGTRLTVL.

This clone was seen more than once but under ten times. V usage is TRBV7-9 and J usage is TRBJ2-7, with TRBD1 matching over 7 bases. This CDR3 comprises 14 residues. Trimming cost V 5 bases and J 0 bases; bases outside gene matches: 4. Germline CDR1 and CDR2: SEHNR and FQNEAQ (reference sequence). This chain's CDR3 is CASSRQGSSYEQYF. The CDR3 region has the DNA TGTGCCAGCAGCCGACAGGGTAGCTCCTACGAGCAGTACTTC.

The chain couples TRBV4-2 to TRBJ1-2; perhaps TRBD1 as D (5 bases). Trimming removed 2 bases from V and 1 base from J, with 14 bases in between. This CDR3 has 16 residues. Germline CDR1 is LGHNA and CDR2 is YNFKEQ. The chain's CDR3 is CASSQPSGLGNYGYTF. The CDR3 DNA sequence: TGTGCCAGCAGCCAACCCTCAGGGTTAGGTAACTATGGCTACACCTTC.

The sample holds one count of this clone. This chain uses TRBV14 with TRBJ2-7, with D possibly matching TRBD2 (6 bases). Germline V gives CDR1 SGHDN, CDR2 FVKESK. Deletions cut 0 bases from V and 4 bases from J, with 13 bases between. This CDR3 is built from 15 residues. CDR3 sequence: CASSQEINGGYEQYF. The CDR3, as DNA: TGTGCCAGCAGCCAAGAAATCAACGGAGGGTACGAGCAGTACTTC.

The rearrangement uses TRBV4-1 and TRBJ1-5; 8 bases map to TRBD1. The germline gives CDR1 MGHRA, CDR2 YSYEKL. After removal of 0 bases from V and 4 bases from J, the junction contained 5 bases not matched to a gene. CDR3 length: 16 amino acids. The CDR3 sequence is CASSQDRTGINQPQHF. CDR3 DNA sequence: TGCGCCAGCAGCCAAGATCGGACAGGGATTAATCAGCCCCAGCATTTT.

The chain employs TRBV5-6 and TRBJ2-7; 8 nucleotides align to TRBD1. V lost 2 bases, J lost 3 bases, and 7 bases stayed unmatched. Germline-derived CDR1 and CDR2 are SGHDT and YYEEEE. The CDR3 covers 15 residues. CDR3 loop: CASSFRDRSYYEQYF. The CDR3 DNA reads TGTGCCAGCAGCTTCCGGGACAGGAGTTACTACGAGCAGTACTTC. The full variable domain, with the rest looked up from reference TRBV5-6 and TRBJ2-7, is DAGVTQSPTHLIKTRGQQVTLRCSPKSGHDTVSWYQQALGQGPQFIFQYYEEEERQRGNFPDRFSGHQFPNYSSELNVNALLLGDSALYLCASSFRDRSYYEQYFGPGTRLTVT.

This clone was found a few times. This chain joins TRBV9 and TRBJ2-1; 8 positions match TRBD2. Looked up from germline, CDR1 is SGDLS and CDR2 is YYNGEE. Unmatched junction bases numbered 8, after V lost 0 bases and J lost 6 bases. This CDR3 region has 16 residues. Written as DNA, the CDR3 is TGTGCCAGCAGCGTAGGAAGAGCGGGAGTGGGCAATGAGCAGTTCTTC. As protein: CASSVGRAGVGNEQFF.

The chain uses TRBV28 and TRBJ2-1; 7 positions agree with TRBD2. The length of the CDR3 is 16 residues. The V segment lost 6 bases and the J segment 0 bases; nucleotides outside the gene matches: 8. Germline V gene data show CDR1 as MDHEN and CDR2 as SYDVKM. CDR3 amino acids: CASRNSGFSSYNEQFF. CDR3 nucleotide sequence: TGTGCCAGCAGAAATAGCGGGTTCAGCTCCTACAATGAGCAGTTCTTC.

The chain employs TRBV29-1 and TRBJ2-1, with a tentative D call TRBD2 (6 bases). CDR1 SQVTM and CDR2 ANQGSEA come from the germline V gene. V dropped 0 bases and J dropped 8 bases, with 11 bases sitting between them. This CDR3 region has 13 residues. CDR3 sequence: CSVEEGLFDEQFF. The CDR3 nucleotides are TGCAGCGTTGAAGAGGGACTGTTCGATGAGCAGTTCTTC.

This chain connects TRBV7-8 to TRBJ1-2; TRBD1 matches at 7 bases. Germline CDR1 is SGHVS and CDR2 is FQNEAQ. The V gene end was trimmed by 1 base and the J gene end by 14 bases; junction bases not matched to a gene: 7. This CDR3 is built from 12 residues. This chain's CDR3 is CASSLDGDSSTF. The DNA for the CDR3 is TGTGCCAGCAGCTTAGATGGGGACAGCTCGACCTTC.

This chain uses TRBV30 with TRBJ2-5; 7 bases fit TRBD2. Trimming at V came to 0 bases and at J to 9 bases, leaving 1 base not matched to a gene. This CDR3 is 11 amino acids long. The germline CDR1 and CDR2 sequences are GTSNPN and SVGIG (reference sequence). CDR3 protein: CAWSVGGSQYF. CDR3 nucleotide sequence: TGTGCCTGGAGTGTCGGGGGGTCCCAGTACTTC.

V is TRBV2 and J is TRBJ2-1; 7 bases are a match to TRBD1. Unmatched junction bases numbered 8, after V lost 8 bases and J lost 4 bases. Germline lookup yields CDR1 SNHLY and CDR2 FYNNEI. This CDR3 contains 14 residues. The DNA for the CDR3 is TGTGCCAGCGGTAGACAGGGAAGATACAATGAGCAGTTCTTC. Amino acid sequence: CASGRQGRYNEQFF.

The genes are TRBV4-3 and TRBJ1-4; TRBD1 agrees at 9 bases. The CDR3 loop spans 17 amino acids. Per germline, CDR1 LGHNA and CDR2 YSLEER. V lost 0 bases and J lost 10; bases outside the gene matches: 12. The DNA of the CDR3 is TGCGCCAGCAGCCAAGATGCTGTAGGACAGGGGTTGGGAAAACTGTTTTTT. Its translation is CASSQDAVGQGLGKLFF.

In its sample, this clone was seen a few times. CDR3 nucleotides: TGTGCCAGCAGTTTCAGGGGAGGGGGAGGGGGGTACGAGCAGTACTTC. Amino acids: CASSFRGGGGGYEQYF. The chain carries TRBV27 and TRBJ2-7; TRBD2 is a possible D gene (7 bases). CDR3 length equals 16 residues. Germline V gene lookup returns CDR1 MNHEY and CDR2 SMNVEV (reference sequence). V lost 3 bases, J lost 4 bases, and 19 bases lay in between.

The chain has TRBV6-6 and TRBJ2-7; 7 bases are shared with TRBD2. The CDR3 sequence is 15 residues long. The germline V gene encodes CDR1 MNHNY and CDR2 SVGAGI (reference sequence). With 4 bases clipped from V and 2 bases from J, the junction kept 8 bases outside the gene matches. CDR3 sequence reads: CASSWGTGGPYEQYF. The CDR3 DNA reads TGTGCCAGCAGTTGGGGGACGGGGGGTCCCTACGAGCAGTACTTC.

This clone was observed a handful of times. This rearrangement joins TRBV7-8 to TRBJ2-1, with 8 bases that match TRBD2. The V gene end was trimmed by 1 base and the J gene end by 9 bases; junction bases not matched to a gene: 8. The germline V gene encodes CDR1 SGHVS and CDR2 FQNEAQ. The CDR3 spans 15 residues. The CDR3 region is CASSLGTGGAGEQFF. For the CDR3, the DNA is TGTGCCAGCAGCTTAGGAACGGGAGGGGCGGGTGAGCAGTTCTTC. Drawing the rest from reference TRBV7-8 and TRBJ2-1, the complete variable domain is GAGVSQSPRYKVAKRGQDVALRCDPISGHVSLFWYQQALGQGPEFLTYFQNEAQLDKSGLPSDRFFAERPEGSVSTLKIQRTQQEDSAVYLCASSLGTGGAGEQFFGPGTRLTVL.

This clone showed up just a few times. This sequence joins TRBV10-3 and TRBJ2-3, with 11 bases identical to TRBD2. This CDR3 spans 11 amino acids. From germline, CDR1 is ENHRY and CDR2 SYGVKD. This CDR3 is CASGRADTQYF. The CDR3 coding sequence is TGTGCTAGCGGGAGGGCGGATACGCAGTATTTT.

This clone was counted a few times. The chain uses TRBV9 and TRBJ2-1; the match to TRBD2 covers 11 bases. In germline, CDR1 is SGDLS, CDR2 YYNGEE. The CDR3 runs 17 residues. The junction had 13 bases not matched to a gene; V was cut back by 3 bases and J by 8 bases. CDR3 residues: CASSGRLAGPVMDEQFF. CDR3 nucleotide sequence: TGTGCCAGCAGCGGTAGACTAGCGGGACCGGTCATGGATGAGCAGTTCTTC.

The V gene is TRBV27, the J gene TRBJ1-3, with TRBD1 as a possible D gene (6 bases). From germline, CDR1 is MNHEY and CDR2 SMNVEV (reference sequence). CDR3 length: 15 amino acids. V lost 6 bases, J lost 0 bases, and 12 bases lay in between. CDR3: CASRTGTSSGNTIYF. CDR3 bases: TGTGCCAGCAGAACAGGGACTAGCTCTGGAAACACCATATATTTT.